The rows below give T cell receptor beta chains drawn from one sample of a study of identical twins. MiXCR, run by TCRdb on the 5' RACE reads, gives a single entry per CDR3 protein. The sample carries 1,800,000 or so distinct CDR3 sequences, around a third recorded once. The sample comprised cord blood. The receptors here all came from a newborn girl in good health. CDR3s include the opening cysteine and the closing phenylalanine or tryptophan. A D gene is named only where the DNA matches it firmly. Clone size, where shown, is once, few, many, or a class for clones that have expanded.

j_gene: TRBJ1-2; d_gene: TRBD1; v_gene: TRBV14; abundance: many; CDR3nt: TGTGCCAGCAGCCAGCCCGGACAGGGGCGAGGCTACACCTTC; CDR3aa: CASSQPGQGRGYTF
j_gene: TRBJ2-1; d_gene: NA; v_gene: TRBV2; abundance: NA; CDR3nt: TGTGCCAGCAGTGGGATTAGCGATCCGAATGAGCAGTTCTTC; CDR3aa: CASSGISDPNEQFF
j_gene: TRBJ2-7; d_gene: NA; v_gene: TRBV24-1; abundance: NA; CDR3nt: TGTGCCACCAGTGATTTCGGAGTCTACGAGCAGTACTTC; CDR3aa: CATSDFGVYEQYF
j_gene: TRBJ2-2; d_gene: NA; v_gene: TRBV20-1; abundance: NA; CDR3nt: TGCAGTGCTAGGGCAGGGACGGGGTTGGACACCGGGGAGCTGTTTTTT; CDR3aa: CSARAGTGLDTGELFF
j_gene: TRBJ2-2; d_gene: NA; v_gene: TRBV29-1; abundance: NA; CDR3nt: TGCAGCGCCGAGGACGTGGCCGGGGAGCTGTTTTTT; CDR3aa: CSAEDVAGELFF
j_gene: TRBJ2-2; d_gene: NA; v_gene: TRBV7-9; abundance: few; CDR3nt: TGTGCCAGCAGCTTGCGAGCTTCTAACACCGGGGAGCTGTTTTTT; CDR3aa: CASSLRASNTGELFF
j_gene: TRBJ2-3; d_gene: TRBD1; v_gene: TRBV3-1; abundance: few; CDR3nt: TGTGCCAGCAGCCCGACAGGGACATGGCGGGCCCGCACAGATACGCAGTATTTT; CDR3aa: CASSPTGTWRARTDTQYF
j_gene: TRBJ2-1; d_gene: NA; v_gene: TRBV4-2; abundance: NA; CDR3nt: TGTGCCAGCAGCCAAGATCAGCGGTCTCAAGAGACCCAGTTCTTC; CDR3aa: CASSQDQRSQETQFF
j_gene: TRBJ2-1; d_gene: NA; v_gene: TRBV7-9; abundance: NA; CDR3nt: TGTGCCAGCAGCTTAGCTTCATCCCGGGGTGAGCAGTTCTTC; CDR3aa: CASSLASSRGEQFF
j_gene: TRBJ1-1; d_gene: NA; v_gene: TRBV28; abundance: few; CDR3nt: TGTGCCAGCAGCTCCCCGAGGACGGTGATGAACACTGAAGCTTTCTTT; CDR3aa: CASSSPRTVMNTEAFF
j_gene: TRBJ2-7; d_gene: TRBD2; v_gene: TRBV5-1; abundance: many; CDR3nt: TGCGCCAGCAGCTTTATAAGCCTAGCGGGAGCCGAGCAGTACTTC; CDR3aa: CASSFISLAGAEQYF
j_gene: TRBJ2-3; d_gene: NA; v_gene: TRBV7-2; abundance: NA; CDR3nt: TGTGCCAGCAGCTTGGCGGGGATAAAGACAGATACGCAGTATTTT; CDR3aa: CASSLAGIKTDTQYF
j_gene: TRBJ1-6; d_gene: NA; v_gene: TRBV5-1; abundance: few; CDR3nt: TGCGCCAGCAGCTTGGACCAGGGGATGAATTCACCCCTCCACTTT; CDR3aa: CASSLDQGMNSPLHF
j_gene: TRBJ2-5; d_gene: NA; v_gene: TRBV7-2; abundance: few; CDR3nt: TGTGCCAGCAGCTTTAGTTCCAGGGTGCGGGAGACCCAGTACTTC; CDR3aa: CASSFSSRVRETQYF
j_gene: TRBJ1-1; d_gene: NA; v_gene: TRBV4-2; abundance: NA; CDR3nt: TGTGCCAGCAGCCATCCTACAGGGCGGGGAGCTTTCTTT; CDR3aa: CASSHPTGRGAFF
j_gene: TRBJ2-5; d_gene: NA; v_gene: TRBV9; abundance: once; CDR3nt: TGTGCCAGCAGCGTATGGGTCGGGGATCAAGAGACCCAGTACTTC; CDR3aa: CASSVWVGDQETQYF
j_gene: TRBJ1-2; d_gene: TRBD1; v_gene: TRBV5-6; abundance: few; CDR3nt: TGTGCCAGCAATGCGGGACAGGGGGTCTATGGCTACACCTTC; CDR3aa: CASNAGQGVYGYTF
j_gene: TRBJ2-5; d_gene: NA; v_gene: TRBV4-1; abundance: NA; CDR3nt: TGCGCCAGCAGCCAAGTGGAGCTATCATATGAGCAGTACTTC; CDR3aa: CASSQVELSYEQYF
j_gene: TRBJ1-4; d_gene: NA; v_gene: TRBV9; abundance: NA; CDR3nt: TGTGCCAGCAGCGTTAGCGGGACAACTAATGAAAAACTGTTTTTT; CDR3aa: CASSVSGTTNEKLFF
j_gene: TRBJ1-5; d_gene: NA; v_gene: TRBV27; abundance: NA; CDR3nt: TGTGCCAGCAGTTTTGCCCCATCGAGCAATCAGCCCCAGCATTTT; CDR3aa: CASSFAPSSNQPQHF
j_gene: TRBJ1-1; d_gene: NA; v_gene: TRBV20-1; abundance: few; CDR3nt: TGCAGTATTCCCGGACGAAACACTGAAGCTTTCTTT; CDR3aa: CSIPGRNTEAFF
j_gene: TRBJ2-3; d_gene: NA; v_gene: TRBV12-3/TRBV12-4; abundance: few; CDR3nt: TGTGCCAGCAGTTTAGCGCGAAAAGCGCCAACAGATACGCAGTATTTT; CDR3aa: CASSLARKAPTDTQYF
j_gene: TRBJ2-5; d_gene: TRBD1; v_gene: TRBV2; abundance: NA; CDR3nt: TGTGCCAGCAGACATCATCCGGGACAGGGGCAAGAGACCCAGTACTTC; CDR3aa: CASRHHPGQGQETQYF
j_gene: TRBJ2-1; d_gene: NA; v_gene: TRBV19; abundance: NA; CDR3nt: TGTGCCAGTAGTATCGCAGGGGCCTCCCTCAATGAGCAGTTCTTC; CDR3aa: CASSIAGASLNEQFF
j_gene: TRBJ2-7; d_gene: TRBD1; v_gene: TRBV28; abundance: few; CDR3nt: TGTGCCAGCAGTCTCCCATGGGACAGCTCCTACGAGCAGTACTTC; CDR3aa: CASSLPWDSSYEQYF
j_gene: TRBJ1-2; d_gene: NA; v_gene: TRBV28; abundance: NA; CDR3nt: TGTGCCAGCAGTTTATACGGGCGCGACTATGGCTACACCTTC; CDR3aa: CASSLYGRDYGYTF
j_gene: TRBJ1-2; d_gene: TRBD1; v_gene: TRBV2; abundance: NA; CDR3nt: TGTGCCAGCTTTACCCCCGGGACAGGGGCCTATGGCTACACCTTC; CDR3aa: CASFTPGTGAYGYTF
j_gene: TRBJ1-1; d_gene: NA; v_gene: TRBV20-1; abundance: few; CDR3nt: TGCAGTGCAAATAAAGGACCGCACACTGAAGCTTTCTTT; CDR3aa: CSANKGPHTEAFF
j_gene: TRBJ2-3; d_gene: TRBD2; v_gene: TRBV6-1; abundance: NA; CDR3nt: TGTGCCAGCAGCCCCGGACTAGCGGGAGTTAGGACAGATACGCAGTATTTT; CDR3aa: CASSPGLAGVRTDTQYF
j_gene: TRBJ2-7; d_gene: NA; v_gene: TRBV29-1; abundance: many; CDR3nt: TGCAGCGTTGAGGGACACGAGCAGTACTTC; CDR3aa: CSVEGHEQYF
j_gene: TRBJ1-5; d_gene: NA; v_gene: TRBV27; abundance: NA; CDR3nt: TGTGCCAGCAGTTTGGTGATAGGCAATCAGCCCCAGCATTTT; CDR3aa: CASSLVIGNQPQHF
j_gene: TRBJ2-3; d_gene: NA; v_gene: TRBV20-1; abundance: few; CDR3nt: TGCAGTGCTAGAGATGGGACTCGACCGACAGATACGCAGTATTTT; CDR3aa: CSARDGTRPTDTQYF
j_gene: TRBJ2-7; d_gene: TRBD1; v_gene: TRBV7-9; abundance: NA; CDR3nt: TGTGCCAGCACCGACCCGGGGACAGCGACCTACGAGCAGTACTTC; CDR3aa: CASTDPGTATYEQYF
j_gene: TRBJ2-7; d_gene: NA; v_gene: TRBV10-3; abundance: once; CDR3nt: TGTGCCATCAGCGTCAGGGAGGCCTACGAGCAGTACTTC; CDR3aa: CAISVREAYEQYF
j_gene: TRBJ1-6; d_gene: NA; v_gene: TRBV12-3/TRBV12-4; abundance: NA; CDR3nt: TGTGCCAGCAGTCCGGGGGGCAGGGGCTATAATTCACCCCTCCACTTT; CDR3aa: CASSPGGRGYNSPLHF
j_gene: TRBJ2-3; d_gene: NA; v_gene: TRBV6-6; abundance: once; CDR3nt: TGTGCCAGCAGTTACTCGATTGCAGGCACAGATACGCAGTATTTT; CDR3aa: CASSYSIAGTDTQYF
j_gene: TRBJ2-7; d_gene: TRBD1; v_gene: TRBV29-1; abundance: many; CDR3nt: TGCAGCGTTGACACAGGGGGGACCTACGAGCAGTACTTC; CDR3aa: CSVDTGGTYEQYF
j_gene: TRBJ2-7; d_gene: NA; v_gene: TRBV27; abundance: NA; CDR3nt: TGTGCCAGCAGCCAACTAACCCCCTACGAGCAGTACTTC; CDR3aa: CASSQLTPYEQYF
j_gene: TRBJ2-3; d_gene: TRBD2; v_gene: TRBV5-1; abundance: NA; CDR3nt: TGCGCCAGCAGCCGTTCGAGCGGGGGGATCACAGATACGCAGTATTTT; CDR3aa: CASSRSSGGITDTQYF
j_gene: TRBJ2-7; d_gene: NA; v_gene: TRBV20-1; abundance: few; CDR3nt: TGCAGTGCCATCCCCACCTACGAGCAGTACTTC; CDR3aa: CSAIPTYEQYF
j_gene: TRBJ2-1; d_gene: TRBD1; v_gene: TRBV20-1; abundance: few; CDR3nt: TGCAGTGCTCCCAGGGGGCCCCTCAACAATGAGCAGTTCTTC; CDR3aa: CSAPRGPLNNEQFF
j_gene: TRBJ2-7; d_gene: TRBD1; v_gene: TRBV28; abundance: few; CDR3nt: TGTGCCAGCACCTCCGGGTTCGGGACAGGGGCCTCCTACGAGCAGTACTTC; CDR3aa: CASTSGFGTGASYEQYF
j_gene: TRBJ2-5; d_gene: NA; v_gene: TRBV7-8; abundance: many; CDR3nt: TGTGCCAGCAGCTTAATGAGAATCCCCTCTCGGGAGACCCAGTACTTC; CDR3aa: CASSLMRIPSRETQYF
j_gene: TRBJ2-1; d_gene: NA; v_gene: TRBV20-1; abundance: NA; CDR3nt: TGCAGTGCTAGAGATCACGTTTGGGGGACCTCCTACAATGAGCAGTTCTTC; CDR3aa: CSARDHVWGTSYNEQFF
j_gene: TRBJ1-5; d_gene: NA; v_gene: TRBV20-1; abundance: few; CDR3nt: TGCAGCGCTACGGATACGGGGGGCTATAGCAATCAGCCCCAGCATTTT; CDR3aa: CSATDTGGYSNQPQHF
j_gene: TRBJ1-4; d_gene: NA; v_gene: TRBV2; abundance: NA; CDR3nt: TGTGCCAGCAGTGAAGTAAAAGGATTCCCGAATGAGCTTAATGAAAAACTGTTTTTT; CDR3aa: CASSEVKGFPNELNEKLFF
j_gene: TRBJ1-1; d_gene: NA; v_gene: TRBV18; abundance: NA; CDR3nt: TGTGCCAGCTCACCAGCCCCCAGGGGATATGCTGAAGCTTTCTTT; CDR3aa: CASSPAPRGYAEAFF
j_gene: TRBJ2-7; d_gene: TRBD1; v_gene: TRBV29-1; abundance: many; CDR3nt: TGCAGCGTCAGGGGGACAGCGCCCTACGAGCAGTACTTC; CDR3aa: CSVRGTAPYEQYF
j_gene: TRBJ2-7; d_gene: NA; v_gene: TRBV12-3/TRBV12-4; abundance: NA; CDR3nt: TGTGCCAGCAGTTTATCGGGTACGACGACTGGCGAGCAGTACTTC; CDR3aa: CASSLSGTTTGEQYF
j_gene: TRBJ1-4; d_gene: TRBD1; v_gene: TRBV9; abundance: NA; CDR3nt: TGTGCCAGCAGCGTAGCGGGACAGGTTAATGAAAAACTGTTTTTT; CDR3aa: CASSVAGQVNEKLFF
j_gene: TRBJ1-2; d_gene: NA; v_gene: TRBV19; abundance: NA; CDR3nt: TGTGCCAGTAGTTCCCGACAGTTACCTAACTATGGTTACACCTTC; CDR3aa: CASSSRQLPNYGYTF